This section outlines one TCR beta chain sequence together with its context. The data belong to a study of T-cell reconstitution after alpha-beta-depleted transplantation in children. V lost 0 bases to trimming and J lost 2 bases, with 13 bases between them. The CDR3 is 16 amino acids. Germline CDR1 reads MNHEY; CDR2 reads SMNVEV (reference sequence). This sample's TCRbeta library carried unique molecular identifier barcodes. One entry per CDR3 protein results from TCRdb running MiXCR on the PCR reads. Counted here are roughly 500,000 distinct CDR3 sequences, about 31% occurring once; the ten biggest clones make up 2% to 3%.

This specimen consisted of PBMCs from the stem cell graft donor, obtained from the stem cell graft. The TCR comes from a human donor who donated a stem cell graft to a child with aplastic anemia. This rearrangement joins TRBV27 to TRBJ2-5; no definite D call. The DNA for the CDR3 is TGTGCCAGCAGTTTATCGACCTCGGTAGGGCAAGAGACCCAGTACTTC. It specifies CASSLSTSVGQETQYF.